This TCR beta chain came from a study of cytomegalovirus exposure and HLA in healthy donors. Study results and limitations: Prediction of most subjects' HLA-A and HLA-B alleles by TCR beta sequences was reportedly accurate.

A remark on this clone: Its cognate antigen is unknown.

13 Jbeta primers and 60 Vbeta primers were used for the PCR. The method was immunoSEQ multiplex PCR; TCRdb's version includes in-frame clones alone and lacks a portion of them. The sample includes a few hundred thousand clones, over 70% of them seen just once. V shed 5 bases, J shed 0 bases, and the junction held 8 bases outside the gene matches. The CDR3 contains 16 residues. Germline CDR1 reads KGHSH; CDR2 reads LQKENI. The gene calls are TRBV18 and TRBJ2-3; the match to TRBD1 covers 7 bases. This TCR was sampled from a girl aged 2 to 9 in good health and CMV-seronegative. The material sequenced was PBMCs. The CDR3 is CASSTQGGPSTDTQYF. The CDR3 DNA is TGTGCCAGCTCAACCCAAGGGGGCCCGAGCACAGATACGCAGTATTTT.